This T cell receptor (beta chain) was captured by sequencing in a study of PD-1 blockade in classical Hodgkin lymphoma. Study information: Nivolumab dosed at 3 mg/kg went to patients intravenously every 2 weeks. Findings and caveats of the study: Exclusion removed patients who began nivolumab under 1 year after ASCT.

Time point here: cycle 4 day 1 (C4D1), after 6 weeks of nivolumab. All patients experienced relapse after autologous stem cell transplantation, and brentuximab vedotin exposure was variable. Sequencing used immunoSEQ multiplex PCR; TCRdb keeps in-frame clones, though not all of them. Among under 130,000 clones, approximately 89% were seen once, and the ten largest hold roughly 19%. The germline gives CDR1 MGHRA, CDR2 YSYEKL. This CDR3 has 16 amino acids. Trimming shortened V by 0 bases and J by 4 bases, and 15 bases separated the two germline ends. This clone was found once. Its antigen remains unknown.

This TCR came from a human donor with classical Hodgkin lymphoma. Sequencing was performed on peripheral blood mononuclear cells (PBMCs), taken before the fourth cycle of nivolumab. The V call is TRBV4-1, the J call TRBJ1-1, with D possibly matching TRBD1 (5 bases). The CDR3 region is CASSQDMGGRGTEAFF. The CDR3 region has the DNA TGCGCCAGCAGCCAAGATATGGGGGGGAGAGGCACTGAAGCTTTCTTT.